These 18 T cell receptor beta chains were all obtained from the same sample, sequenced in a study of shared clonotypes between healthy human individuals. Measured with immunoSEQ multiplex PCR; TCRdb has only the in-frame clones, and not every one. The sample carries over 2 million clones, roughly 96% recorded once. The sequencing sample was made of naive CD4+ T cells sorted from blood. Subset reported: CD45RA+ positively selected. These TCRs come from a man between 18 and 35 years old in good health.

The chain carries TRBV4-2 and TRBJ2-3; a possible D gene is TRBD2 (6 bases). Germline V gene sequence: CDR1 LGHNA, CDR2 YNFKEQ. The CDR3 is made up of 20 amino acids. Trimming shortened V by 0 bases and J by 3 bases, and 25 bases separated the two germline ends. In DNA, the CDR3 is TGTGCCAGCAGCCAAGAAGGCGGTCTAGCGACCGGGGCTAGTACAGATACGCAGTATTTT. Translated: CASSQEGGLATGASTDTQYF.

CDR3 in DNA: TGTGCCAGCAGCTTGTGGGAACAGGACTACGAGCAGTACTTC. Its protein product is CASSLWEQDYEQYF. The chain is built from TRBV7-9 and TRBJ2-7; D possibly corresponds to TRBD1 (5 bases). This CDR3 is built from 14 residues. The V end was cut by 3 bases, the J end by 3 bases, with 12 bases between. Germline V gives CDR1 SEHNR, CDR2 FQNEAQ (reference sequence).

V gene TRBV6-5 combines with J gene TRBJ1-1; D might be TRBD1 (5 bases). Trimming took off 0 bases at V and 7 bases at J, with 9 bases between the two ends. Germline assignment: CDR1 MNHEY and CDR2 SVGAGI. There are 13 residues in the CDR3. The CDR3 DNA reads TGTGCCAGCAGTTACTCAATAAGGGGTGAAGCTTTCTTT. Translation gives CASSYSIRGEAFF.

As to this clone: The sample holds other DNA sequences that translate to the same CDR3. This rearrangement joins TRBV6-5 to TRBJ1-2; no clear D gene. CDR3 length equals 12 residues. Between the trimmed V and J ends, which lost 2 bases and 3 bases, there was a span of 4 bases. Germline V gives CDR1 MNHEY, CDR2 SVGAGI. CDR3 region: CASSYGDYGYTF. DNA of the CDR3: TGTGCCAGCAGTTACGGCGACTATGGCTACACCTTC.

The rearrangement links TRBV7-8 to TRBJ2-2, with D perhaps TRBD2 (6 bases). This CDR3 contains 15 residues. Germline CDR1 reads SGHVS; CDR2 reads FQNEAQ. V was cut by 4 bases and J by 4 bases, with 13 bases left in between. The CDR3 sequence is CASSWEQGGTGELFF. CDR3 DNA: TGTGCCAGCAGCTGGGAGCAGGGAGGCACCGGGGAGCTGTTTTTT.

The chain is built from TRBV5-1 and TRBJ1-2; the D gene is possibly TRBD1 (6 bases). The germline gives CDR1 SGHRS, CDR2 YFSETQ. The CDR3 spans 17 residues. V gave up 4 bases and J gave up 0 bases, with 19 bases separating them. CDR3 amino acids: CASSPLQGTFANYGYTF. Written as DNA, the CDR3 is TGCGCCAGCAGCCCTCTACAGGGAACCTTTGCTAACTATGGCTACACCTTC.

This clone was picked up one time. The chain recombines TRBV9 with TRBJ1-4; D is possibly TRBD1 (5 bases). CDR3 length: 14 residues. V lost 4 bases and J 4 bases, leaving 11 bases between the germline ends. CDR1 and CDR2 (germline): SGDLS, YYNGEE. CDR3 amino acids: CASSSDIYNEKLFF. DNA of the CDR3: TGTGCCAGCAGCTCGGACATTTATAATGAAAAACTGTTTTTT.

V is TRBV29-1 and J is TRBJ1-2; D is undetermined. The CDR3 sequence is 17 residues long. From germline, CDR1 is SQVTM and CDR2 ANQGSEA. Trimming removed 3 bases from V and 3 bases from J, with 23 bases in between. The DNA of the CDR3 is TGCAGCGTTGAGTGGGCAGGCGTTTTCGGGATGCACTATGGCTACACCTTC. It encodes CSVEWAGVFGMHYGYTF.

The CDR3, as DNA: TGTGCCAGCAGCTTAGCCTTGGACAGGCAAGAGACCCAGTACTTC. Translating gives CASSLALDRQETQYF. The chain uses TRBV7-9 and TRBJ2-5, with 7 bases that match TRBD1. V trimming: 0 bases; J trimming: 2 bases; junction bases outside the gene matches: 3. Germline V gene data show CDR1 as SEHNR and CDR2 as FQNEAQ (reference sequence). The CDR3 sequence is 15 residues long. Full variable domain (outside the CDR3, taken from reference TRBV7-9 and TRBJ2-5): DTGVSQNPRHKITKRGQNVTFRCDPISEHNRLYWYRQTLGQGPEFLTYFQNEAQLEKSRLLSDRFSAERPKGSFSTLEIQRTEQGDSAMYLCASSLALDRQETQYFGPGTRLLVL.

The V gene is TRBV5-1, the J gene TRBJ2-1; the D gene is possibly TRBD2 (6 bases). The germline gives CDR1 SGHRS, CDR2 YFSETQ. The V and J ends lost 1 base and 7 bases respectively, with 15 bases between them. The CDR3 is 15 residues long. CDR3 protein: CASSLRAGKGNEQFF. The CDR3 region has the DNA TGCGCCAGCAGCTTGCGGGCGGGGAAAGGAAATGAGCAGTTCTTC.

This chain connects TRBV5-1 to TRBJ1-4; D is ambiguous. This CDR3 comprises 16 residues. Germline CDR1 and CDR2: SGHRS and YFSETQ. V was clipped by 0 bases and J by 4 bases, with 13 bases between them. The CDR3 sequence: CASSLGMSGFNEKLFF. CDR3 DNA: TGCGCCAGCAGCTTGGGTATGTCGGGATTTAATGAAAAACTGTTTTTT.

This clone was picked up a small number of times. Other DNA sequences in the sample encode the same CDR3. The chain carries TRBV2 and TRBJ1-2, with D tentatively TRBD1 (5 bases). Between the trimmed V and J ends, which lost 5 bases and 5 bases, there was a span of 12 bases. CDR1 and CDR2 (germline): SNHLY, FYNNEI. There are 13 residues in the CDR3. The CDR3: CASSYGTEYGYTF. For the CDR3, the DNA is TGTGCCAGCAGTTACGGGACCGAGTATGGCTACACCTTC.

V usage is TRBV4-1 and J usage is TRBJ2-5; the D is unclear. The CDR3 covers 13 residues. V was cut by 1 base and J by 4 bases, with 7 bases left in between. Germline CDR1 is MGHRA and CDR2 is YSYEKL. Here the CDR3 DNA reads TGCGCCAGCAGCCAAGGTTATCTAGAGACCCAGTACTTC. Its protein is CASSQGYLETQYF.

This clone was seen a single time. The chain's CDR3 is CASRLADRGRNEQFF. In nucleotides, the CDR3 is TGTGCCAGCAGGCTCGCAGACAGGGGGCGAAATGAGCAGTTCTTC. The gene calls are TRBV6-5 and TRBJ2-1; 10 bases line up with TRBD1. CDR3 length equals 15 residues. Germline trimming cut 6 bases from V and 7 bases from J; bases unmatched to any gene: 9. Germline V gives CDR1 MNHEY, CDR2 SVGAGI.

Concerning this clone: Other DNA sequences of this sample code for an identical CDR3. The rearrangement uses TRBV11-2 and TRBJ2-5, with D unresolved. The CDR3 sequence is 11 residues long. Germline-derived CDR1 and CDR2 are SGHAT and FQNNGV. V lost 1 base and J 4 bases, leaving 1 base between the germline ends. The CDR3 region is CASSLGETQYF. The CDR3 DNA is TGTGCCAGCAGCTTAGGAGAGACCCAGTACTTC.

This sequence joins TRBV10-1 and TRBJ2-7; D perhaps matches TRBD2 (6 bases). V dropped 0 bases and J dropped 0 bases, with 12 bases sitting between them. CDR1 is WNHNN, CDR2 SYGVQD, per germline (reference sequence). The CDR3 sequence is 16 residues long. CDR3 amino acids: CASSESRSGLSYEQYF. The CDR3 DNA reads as TGCGCCAGCAGTGAGTCACGAAGCGGGCTCTCCTACGAGCAGTACTTC.

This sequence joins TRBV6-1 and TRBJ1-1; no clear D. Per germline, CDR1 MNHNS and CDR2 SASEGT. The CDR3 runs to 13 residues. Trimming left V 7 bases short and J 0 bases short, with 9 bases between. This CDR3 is CASIQAMNTEAFF. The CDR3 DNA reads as TGTGCCAGCATCCAGGCCATGAACACTGAAGCTTTCTTT.

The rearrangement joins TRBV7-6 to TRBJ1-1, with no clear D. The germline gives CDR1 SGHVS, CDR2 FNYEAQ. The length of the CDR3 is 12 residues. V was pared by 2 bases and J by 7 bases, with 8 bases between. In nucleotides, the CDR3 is TGTGCCAGCAGCTTACTTTTAGGTGAAGCTTTCTTT. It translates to CASSLLLGEAFF.